The 6 T cell receptor beta chains below were found in one sample sequenced in a study of blood T cell repertoires in COVID-19 (TCRdb year 2020). The receptor library was made with the immunoSEQ multiplex PCR assay. TCRdb holds this immuneACCESS table with in-frame rearrangements only. Some clones are missing; in checked studies, unresolved V genes explain under half, and the rest has no known cause. The sample table records 200,000 to 250,000 clones; 75% to 95% of these occur just once. 1.5% to 2% of the sample lies in the top ten. The material sequenced was PBMCs or T cells enriched from blood (not recorded which). The origin of the receptors is a woman aged 18-29 years who had recovered from COVID-19.

This chain connects TRBV10-2 to TRBJ1-2; D is possibly TRBD1 (6 bases). Between the trimmed V and J ends, which lost 8 bases and 0 bases, there was a span of 13 bases. The CDR3 loop spans 14 amino acids. In germline, CDR1 is WSHSY, CDR2 SAAADI. The CDR3 coding sequence is TGCGCCAGCGGCCTGGGGGCGCCTAACTATGGCTACACCTTC. Its protein product is CASGLGAPNYGYTF.

The chain uses TRBV11-2 and TRBJ1-2; 9 positions agree with TRBD1. The germline V gene encodes CDR1 SGHAT and CDR2 FQNNGV. The V gene end was trimmed by 5 bases and the J gene end by 1 base; junction bases not matched to a gene: 2. The CDR3 spans 14 residues. The CDR3, as DNA: TGTGCCAGCAGCGGACAGGGGAGTAACTATGGCTACACCTTC. Residues: CASSGQGSNYGYTF.

The rearrangement links TRBV7-2 to TRBJ2-5, with D tentatively TRBD2 (7 bases). Germline V gene lookup returns CDR1 SGHTA and CDR2 FQGNSA. Trimming removed 2 bases from V and 5 bases from J, with 12 bases in between. The CDR3 has 14 residues. The CDR3 DNA sequence: TGTGCCAGCAGCTTACAGGGGAGGGGGGAGACCCAGTACTTC. As protein: CASSLQGRGETQYF.

This sequence joins TRBV5-5 and TRBJ2-6; no clear D gene. This CDR3 comprises 16 residues. Germline-derived CDR1 and CDR2 are SGHKS and YYEKEE (reference sequence). Between the trimmed V and J ends, which lost 0 bases and 0 bases, there was a span of 7 bases. In DNA form, the CDR3 reads TGTGCCAGCAGCTTGGGTCCCGTCTCTGGGGCCAACGTCCTGACTTTC. Translating it yields CASSLGPVSGANVLTF.

The chain is built from TRBV7-9 and TRBJ1-6; 9 positions match TRBD1. With V trimmed by 11 bases and J by 0 bases, 8 bases remained unmatched. This CDR3 contains 16 residues. Germline CDR1 reads SEHNR; CDR2 reads FQNEAQ (reference sequence). CDR3 nucleotide sequence: TGTGCCGTGCCGGGACAGGGACTCTCCTATAATTCACCCCTCCACTTT. Its translation is CAVPGQGLSYNSPLHF.

V is TRBV5-3 and J is TRBJ2-2; possibly TRBD2 for D (6 bases). TRBV5-3 is treated as an ORF (open reading frame) with a function not yet certain. V lost 4 bases, J lost 1 base, and 8 bases lay in between. The CDR3 loop spans 14 amino acids. The CDR3 spells CARSTTRNTGELFF. CDR3 DNA: TGTGCCAGAAGCACGACTAGGAACACCGGGGAGCTGTTTTTT.